Listed below are T cell receptor beta chains from one sample, sequenced in a study of blood T cells in healthy people across ages. MiXCR was run by TCRdb on the 5' RACE reads, yielding one entry per CDR3 protein. The sample has about a million distinct CDR3 sequences, just over 50% seen once. The specimen was blood. Receptors were obtained from a woman aged 55 to 70 in good health. Both conserved end residues are part of each CDR3. Fields, in order: D gene, CDR3 length, J gene, clone size, V gene, CDR3 DNA, CDR3 protein. The D gene is left open where the match is weak. Expanded clones get a size class; other rows say once, few or many, or leave the size out.

d_gene: TRBD2; len: 15; j_gene: TRBJ2-5; abundance: many; v_gene: TRBV7-2; CDR3nt: TGTGCCAGCAGCTTAATGACTAGCGTAGGAGAGACCCAGTACTTC; CDR3aa: CASSLMTSVGETQYF
d_gene: -; len: 12; j_gene: TRBJ1-2; abundance: few; v_gene: TRBV7-2; CDR3nt: TGTGCCAGCAGCTTCTACAACTATGGCTACACCTTC; CDR3aa: CASSFYNYGYTF
d_gene: TRBD2; len: 19; j_gene: TRBJ2-1; abundance: many; v_gene: TRBV5-1; CDR3nt: TGCGCCAGCAGCTTAGGACTAGCGGGATTCTTGAGCTCCTACAATGAGCAGTTCTTC; CDR3aa: CASSLGLAGFLSSYNEQFF
d_gene: TRBD2; len: 13; j_gene: TRBJ2-5; abundance: many; v_gene: TRBV12-3/TRBV12-4; CDR3nt: TGTGCCAGCAGCTTTGGACTAGCGGAGACCCAGTACTTC; CDR3aa: CASSFGLAETQYF
d_gene: -; len: 15; j_gene: TRBJ2-7; abundance: -; v_gene: TRBV6-5; CDR3nt: TGTGCCAGCAGTTACTATCGGACTTTAAGCGCCGAGCAGTACTTC; CDR3aa: CASSYYRTLSAEQYF
d_gene: -; len: 15; j_gene: TRBJ1-4; abundance: -; v_gene: TRBV28; CDR3nt: TGTGCCAGCAGTTTCGTGGGGGGGGAGAATGAAGAACTGTTTTTT; CDR3aa: CASSFVGGENEELFF
d_gene: -; len: 14; j_gene: TRBJ2-7; abundance: -; v_gene: TRBV27; CDR3nt: TGTGCCAGCAGGGCCAGAATCCCTCCCTACGAGCAGTACTTC; CDR3aa: CASRARIPPYEQYF
d_gene: -; len: 14; j_gene: TRBJ1-6; abundance: -; v_gene: TRBV7-2; CDR3nt: TGTGCCAGCAGCTTACGGGGCCGGGGATCACCCCTCCACTTT; CDR3aa: CASSLRGRGSPLHF
d_gene: -; len: 13; j_gene: TRBJ1-1; abundance: -; v_gene: TRBV6-2/TRBV6-3; CDR3nt: TGTGCCAGCAGTTACCGGAGGCAGGGTGAAGCTTTCTTT; CDR3aa: CASSYRRQGEAFF
d_gene: TRBD1; len: 15; j_gene: TRBJ1-4; abundance: -; v_gene: TRBV6-2/TRBV6-3; CDR3nt: TGTGCCAGCAACCAAATCGGGACAGGGCATGAAAAACTGTTTTTT; CDR3aa: CASNQIGTGHEKLFF
d_gene: -; len: 12; j_gene: TRBJ2-5; abundance: -; v_gene: TRBV6-6; CDR3nt: TGTGCCAGCAGACAAGGCATCGGTGAGCAGTACTTC; CDR3aa: CASRQGIGEQYF
d_gene: TRBD2; len: 14; j_gene: TRBJ2-1; abundance: -; v_gene: TRBV20-1; CDR3nt: TGCAGTGCCATCGGGGCTAGCGGGAACAATGAGCAGTTCTTC; CDR3aa: CSAIGASGNNEQFF
d_gene: TRBD1; len: 15; j_gene: TRBJ2-3; abundance: -; v_gene: TRBV12-3/TRBV12-4; CDR3nt: TGTGCCAGCAGTAAAGGGGACAGACCCACAGATACGCAGTATTTT; CDR3aa: CASSKGDRPTDTQYF
d_gene: -; len: 17; j_gene: TRBJ2-7; abundance: -; v_gene: TRBV21-1; CDR3nt: TGTGCCAGCAGCATGATGACCAGTCCCGAGGCCAACTACGAGCAGTACTTC; CDR3aa: CASSMMTSPEANYEQYF
d_gene: -; len: 13; j_gene: TRBJ2-5; abundance: -; v_gene: TRBV27; CDR3nt: TGTGCCAGCAGCCGCATGGGGGTGGAGACCCAGTACTTC; CDR3aa: CASSRMGVETQYF
d_gene: -; len: 13; j_gene: TRBJ1-5; abundance: -; v_gene: TRBV28; CDR3nt: TGTGCCAGCATAGGAACTCCCACCCAGCCCCAGCATTTT; CDR3aa: CASIGTPTQPQHF
d_gene: -; len: 14; j_gene: TRBJ2-7; abundance: -; v_gene: TRBV4-1; CDR3nt: TGCGCCAGCAGCCAAGATGGCTGGGACTACGAGCAGTACTTC; CDR3aa: CASSQDGWDYEQYF
d_gene: -; len: 14; j_gene: TRBJ1-4; abundance: -; v_gene: TRBV5-1; CDR3nt: TGCGCCAGCAGTTTGGGACACGGCGGCGAAAAACTGTTTTTT; CDR3aa: CASSLGHGGEKLFF
d_gene: -; len: 12; j_gene: TRBJ2-3; abundance: -; v_gene: TRBV25-1; CDR3nt: TGTGCCAGCAGTCGCGGGGTACAGAAGCAGTATTTT; CDR3aa: CASSRGVQKQYF
d_gene: -; len: 15; j_gene: TRBJ2-7; abundance: -; v_gene: TRBV7-2; CDR3nt: TGTGCCAGCAGCGCAACAGGGATGAGCTCCTACGAGCAGTACTTC; CDR3aa: CASSATGMSSYEQYF
d_gene: -; len: 16; j_gene: TRBJ2-1; abundance: -; v_gene: TRBV21-1; CDR3nt: TGTGCCAGCAGCATACAACAGGGGGCGCGGTACAATGAGCAGTTCTTC; CDR3aa: CASSIQQGARYNEQFF
d_gene: TRBD1; len: 14; j_gene: TRBJ2-7; abundance: -; v_gene: TRBV27; CDR3nt: TGTGCCAGCAGTACAAATACAGGGGTCTACGAGCAGTACTTC; CDR3aa: CASSTNTGVYEQYF
d_gene: -; len: 12; j_gene: TRBJ2-7; abundance: -; v_gene: TRBV12-3/TRBV12-4; CDR3nt: TGTGCCAGCAGTTATATCCTCTACGAGCAGTACTTC; CDR3aa: CASSYILYEQYF
d_gene: -; len: 15; j_gene: TRBJ1-1; abundance: -; v_gene: TRBV4-3; CDR3nt: TGCGCCAGCAGCCAAGATCAGAGGGGTGGCCTGACTGCTTTCTTT; CDR3aa: CASSQDQRGGLTAFF
d_gene: TRBD1; len: 13; j_gene: TRBJ1-2; abundance: -; v_gene: TRBV20-1; CDR3nt: TGCAGTGCCGCACAGGGGGGGTCCTATGGCTACACCTTC; CDR3aa: CSAAQGGSYGYTF
d_gene: TRBD1; len: 16; j_gene: TRBJ2-3; abundance: few; v_gene: TRBV29-1; CDR3nt: TGCAGCGTTTCCCATGACAGGGGAAGTTGGGGAGATACGCAGTATTTT; CDR3aa: CSVSHDRGSWGDTQYF
d_gene: -; len: 14; j_gene: TRBJ2-5; abundance: few; v_gene: TRBV6-6; CDR3nt: TGTGCCAGCAGTTACGTGGGGTACCAAGAGACCCAGTACTTC; CDR3aa: CASSYVGYQETQYF
d_gene: -; len: 15; j_gene: TRBJ2-3; abundance: -; v_gene: TRBV6-2/TRBV6-3; CDR3nt: TGTGCCAGCACGAGAGGGGATTTGGGCACAGATACGCAGTATTTT; CDR3aa: CASTRGDLGTDTQYF
d_gene: -; len: 13; j_gene: TRBJ2-5; abundance: few; v_gene: TRBV12-3/TRBV12-4; CDR3nt: TGTGCCACAACGCCCTACCTTGAAGAGACCCAGTACTTC; CDR3aa: CATTPYLEETQYF
d_gene: -; len: 16; j_gene: TRBJ2-7; abundance: -; v_gene: TRBV12-3/TRBV12-4; CDR3nt: TGTGCCAGCAGTTTGACCCCGGTTAAGGCCGAGTACGAGCAGTACTTC; CDR3aa: CASSLTPVKAEYEQYF
d_gene: TRBD2; len: 18; j_gene: TRBJ2-1; abundance: once; v_gene: TRBV5-1; CDR3nt: TGCGCCAGCAGCTTGGGGCTAGCGGGACGAGGCTCCTACAATGAGCAGTTCTTC; CDR3aa: CASSLGLAGRGSYNEQFF
d_gene: TRBD2; len: 16; j_gene: TRBJ2-3; abundance: -; v_gene: TRBV6-5; CDR3nt: TGTGCCAGCAGTTACTCGCCTAGCGGGCCCACGGATACGCAGTATTTT; CDR3aa: CASSYSPSGPTDTQYF
d_gene: -; len: 14; j_gene: TRBJ2-3; abundance: -; v_gene: TRBV2; CDR3nt: TGTGCCAGCAGTTCGTCGACCTACACAGATACGCAGTATTTT; CDR3aa: CASSSSTYTDTQYF
d_gene: TRBD2; len: 16; j_gene: TRBJ2-3; abundance: few; v_gene: TRBV10-3; CDR3nt: TGTGCCATCAGTGAGGGAGGAGCGGGAGTGATAGATACGCAGTATTTT; CDR3aa: CAISEGGAGVIDTQYF
d_gene: -; len: 15; j_gene: TRBJ2-7; abundance: -; v_gene: TRBV18; CDR3nt: TGTGCCAGCTCACAGGATTTGGGCACCTTCGGCGAGCAGTACTTC; CDR3aa: CASSQDLGTFGEQYF
d_gene: TRBD2; len: 17; j_gene: TRBJ2-1; abundance: -; v_gene: TRBV3-1; CDR3nt: TGTGCCAGCAGCCAAGGGGCCGAAACGGGAGGCCACAATGAGCAGTTCTTC; CDR3aa: CASSQGAETGGHNEQFF
d_gene: TRBD1; len: 17; j_gene: TRBJ2-6; abundance: few; v_gene: TRBV28; CDR3nt: TGTGCCAGCAGCGAGACAGGGTATCCGGCTGGGGCCAACGTCCTGACTTTC; CDR3aa: CASSETGYPAGANVLTF
d_gene: TRBD1; len: 15; j_gene: TRBJ2-7; abundance: -; v_gene: TRBV11-2; CDR3nt: TGTGCCAGCAGCTTATACGGACAGGGGGCGCGCGAGCAGTACTTC; CDR3aa: CASSLYGQGAREQYF
d_gene: -; len: 15; j_gene: TRBJ1-6; abundance: -; v_gene: TRBV5-1; CDR3nt: TGCGCCAGCAGCTTTAAACACCGGGATAATTCACCCCTCCACTTT; CDR3aa: CASSFKHRDNSPLHF
d_gene: -; len: 15; j_gene: TRBJ1-2; abundance: -; v_gene: TRBV5-1; CDR3nt: TGCGCCAGCAGCCTGGCTCCCGGGGGATATAATGGCTACACCTTC; CDR3aa: CASSLAPGGYNGYTF
d_gene: -; len: 13; j_gene: TRBJ1-4; abundance: -; v_gene: TRBV11-2; CDR3nt: TGTGCCAGCGCAGACAGGCCGAGGGAAAAACTGTTTTTT; CDR3aa: CASADRPREKLFF
d_gene: -; len: 15; j_gene: TRBJ1-4; abundance: -; v_gene: TRBV7-9; CDR3nt: TGTGCCAGCAGCTTAGACGGCAGAACTAATGAAAAACTGTTTTTT; CDR3aa: CASSLDGRTNEKLFF
d_gene: -; len: 13; j_gene: TRBJ2-5; abundance: -; v_gene: TRBV4-3; CDR3nt: TGCGCCAGCAGCCAAGCCGAATGGGCAGCCCAGTACTTC; CDR3aa: CASSQAEWAAQYF
d_gene: TRBD2; len: 16; j_gene: TRBJ2-7; abundance: -; v_gene: TRBV5-1; CDR3nt: TGCGCCAGCAGCCGGGTAGGACTAGCGGGAGGCTACGAGCAGTACTTC; CDR3aa: CASSRVGLAGGYEQYF
d_gene: TRBD1; len: 16; j_gene: TRBJ1-2; abundance: -; v_gene: TRBV7-9; CDR3nt: TGTGCCAGCAGCTACGCGGGGAGTGACAGGGGCAATGGCTACACCTTC; CDR3aa: CASSYAGSDRGNGYTF
d_gene: -; len: 12; j_gene: TRBJ1-4; abundance: -; v_gene: TRBV12-3/TRBV12-4; CDR3nt: TGTGCCAGCAGAGGGAGTAATGAAAAACTGTTTTTT; CDR3aa: CASRGSNEKLFF
d_gene: TRBD2; len: 17; j_gene: TRBJ2-4; abundance: -; v_gene: TRBV28; CDR3nt: TGTGCCAGCAGTTTGTATTATAGCGGGAGATGGGAAAACATTCAGTACTTC; CDR3aa: CASSLYYSGRWENIQYF
d_gene: -; len: 18; j_gene: TRBJ2-2; abundance: -; v_gene: TRBV7-2; CDR3nt: TGTGCCAGCAGCTTAGAGTATTTAGCGTCGACGAACACCGGGGAGCTGTTTTTT; CDR3aa: CASSLEYLASTNTGELFF
d_gene: TRBD2; len: 16; j_gene: TRBJ2-5; abundance: -; v_gene: TRBV4-2; CDR3nt: TGTGCCAGCAGCCAAGATCTGCGGGGGAGTCCTGATGAGCAGTACTTC; CDR3aa: CASSQDLRGSPDEQYF
d_gene: -; len: 14; j_gene: TRBJ2-1; abundance: many; v_gene: TRBV5-1; CDR3nt: TGCGCCAGCAGGATCGAAGACGGTTACAATGAGCAGTTCTTC; CDR3aa: CASRIEDGYNEQFF
d_gene: TRBD1; len: 15; j_gene: TRBJ2-7; abundance: few; v_gene: TRBV20-1; CDR3nt: TGCAGTGCTAAGGACAGGGAACCACTTCGTGGCGAGCAGTACTTC; CDR3aa: CSAKDREPLRGEQYF
d_gene: -; len: 15; j_gene: TRBJ1-1; abundance: -; v_gene: TRBV5-1; CDR3nt: TGCGCCAGCAGCCGATCACAGGGCCAGAACACTGAAGCTTTCTTT; CDR3aa: CASSRSQGQNTEAFF
d_gene: TRBD2; len: 16; j_gene: TRBJ2-3; abundance: once; v_gene: TRBV18; CDR3nt: TGTGCCAGCTCACCCCGACTAGCGGGCTTCACAGATACGCAGTATTTT; CDR3aa: CASSPRLAGFTDTQYF